Shown below are 7 T cell receptor beta chains from a single sample sequenced in a study of blood T cell repertoires in COVID-19. Measured with immunoSEQ multiplex PCR; TCRdb has only the in-frame clones, and not every one. The table shows 65,000 to 75,000 clones, with 80% to 95% occurring only once. The specimen was peripheral blood. The receptors here all came from a human donor with active COVID-19. The donor label of this sample is uncertain.

This chain links TRBV12-3 or TRBV12-4 with TRBJ2-7; weak D call: TRBD2 (5 bases). This CDR3 is built from 13 residues. The V and J ends lost 6 bases and 2 bases respectively, with 11 bases between them. The CDR3 region is CASSLGGPYEQYF. The DNA of the CDR3 is TGTGCCAGCAGCCTCGGAGGCCCCTACGAGCAGTACTTC.

The gene calls are TRBV3-1 (or the pseudogene TRBV3-2) and TRBJ1-5; a possible D gene is TRBD1 (6 bases). The V end lost 4 bases, the J end lost 5 bases, and 15 bases lay between the germline ends. The CDR3 runs 15 residues. Germline V gene lookup returns CDR1 LGHDT and CDR2 YNNKEL (reference sequence). Here the CDR3 reads CASSRRGGDYQPQHF. CDR3 coding DNA: TGTGCCAGCAGCCGGAGGGGGGGCGATTATCAGCCCCAGCATTTT.

This clone was recorded once. This CDR3 is also generated by other DNA sequences in the sample. V and J are TRBV6-5 and TRBJ2-3; no clear D gene. V lost 6 bases and J lost 3, with 4 bases in between. This CDR3 has 11 amino acids. From germline, CDR1 is MNHEY and CDR2 SVGAGI. The CDR3 loop reads CASRATDTQYF. The CDR3 coding sequence is TGTGCCAGCAGGGCAACAGATACGCAGTATTTT.

The chain has TRBV23-1 and TRBJ2-2; 11 nucleotides line up with TRBD2. TRBV23-1 counts as an open reading frame of uncertain function. J was trimmed by 5 bases and V by 8 bases; bases with no gene match: 10. CDR3 length: 16 residues. This CDR3 reads CASGLAGGPGTGELFF. CDR3 DNA sequence: TGCGCCAGCGGATTAGCGGGAGGGCCAGGAACCGGGGAGCTGTTTTTT.

The gene calls are TRBV19 and TRBJ1-1, with 9 bases that match TRBD1. V lost 8 bases to trimming and J lost 1 base; unmatched junction nucleotides: 8. The CDR3 contains 15 residues. Germline loops: CDR1 LNHDA, CDR2 SQIVND (reference sequence). CDR3: CASDDPGQGNTEAFF. For the CDR3, the DNA is TGTGCCAGTGACGATCCGGGACAGGGGAACACTGAAGCTTTCTTT.

In DNA, the CDR3 is TGCAGCGTTGACCCAGGACAGGGGAGCTCCTACGAGCAGTACTTC. Translating gives CSVDPGQGSSYEQYF. This chain connects TRBV29-1 to TRBJ2-7; TRBD1 matches at 9 bases. Trimming removed 3 bases from V and 0 bases from J; junction bases left unmatched: 6. The germline gives CDR1 SQVTM, CDR2 ANQGSEA. The CDR3 is 15 amino acids.

The chain is built from TRBV7-9 and TRBJ1-6, with D possibly TRBD1 on 6 matching bases. This CDR3 spans 15 amino acids. The V and J ends lost 5 bases and 8 bases respectively, with 16 bases between them. The germline V gene has CDR1 SEHNR and CDR2 FQNEAQ (reference sequence). CDR3 DNA: TGTGCCAGCAGCATCACGGGGCCAGGGGATTCACCCCTCCACTTT. Translated, it gives CASSITGPGDSPLHF.